This T cell receptor (beta chain) comes out of a study of technical replicates of blood from four donors. CDR3 length: 15 residues. CDR1 is SGHNT, CDR2 YENEEA, per germline. V gave up 5 bases and J gave up 0 bases; unmatched junction bases: 7. Clones were sequenced by immunoSEQ multiplex PCR, and TCRdb holds only the in-frame ones, with some missing. The table lists about 79,000 clones, around 92% of them singletons. The sequence came from a human donor in good health. Some clones in this sample may be carry-over from other donors' samples. The chain carries TRBV11-3 and TRBJ2-7; TRBD1 matches at 7 bases. Sequenced: T cells isolated from PBMCs. CDR3 region: CASSQTQGDSYEQYF. CDR3 nucleotides: TGTGCCAGCAGCCAGACCCAGGGGGACTCCTACGAGCAGTACTTC.